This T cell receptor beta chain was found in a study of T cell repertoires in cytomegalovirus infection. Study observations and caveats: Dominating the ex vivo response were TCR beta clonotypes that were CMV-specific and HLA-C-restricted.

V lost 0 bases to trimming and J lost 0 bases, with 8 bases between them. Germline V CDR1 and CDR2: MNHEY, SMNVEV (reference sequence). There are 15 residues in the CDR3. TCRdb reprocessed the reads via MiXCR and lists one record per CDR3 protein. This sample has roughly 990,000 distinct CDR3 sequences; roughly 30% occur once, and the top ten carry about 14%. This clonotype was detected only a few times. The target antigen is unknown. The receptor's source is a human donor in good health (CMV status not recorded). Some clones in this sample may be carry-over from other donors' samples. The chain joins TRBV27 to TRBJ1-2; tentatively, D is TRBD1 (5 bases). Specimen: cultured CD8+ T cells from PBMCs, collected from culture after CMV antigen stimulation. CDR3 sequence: CASSLSGLANYGYTF. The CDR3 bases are TGTGCCAGCAGTTTATCGGGACTCGCTAACTATGGCTACACCTTC.